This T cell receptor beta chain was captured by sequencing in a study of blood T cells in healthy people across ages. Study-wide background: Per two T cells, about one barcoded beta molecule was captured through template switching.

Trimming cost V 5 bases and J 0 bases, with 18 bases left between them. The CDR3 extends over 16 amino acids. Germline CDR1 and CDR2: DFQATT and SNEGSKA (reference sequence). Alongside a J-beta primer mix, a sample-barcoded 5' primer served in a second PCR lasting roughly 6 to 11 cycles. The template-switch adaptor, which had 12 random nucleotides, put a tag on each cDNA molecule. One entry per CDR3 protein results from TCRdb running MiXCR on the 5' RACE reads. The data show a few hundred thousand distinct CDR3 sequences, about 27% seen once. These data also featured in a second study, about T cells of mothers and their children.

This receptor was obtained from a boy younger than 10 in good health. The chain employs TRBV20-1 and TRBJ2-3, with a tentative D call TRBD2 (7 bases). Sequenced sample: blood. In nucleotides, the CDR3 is TGCAGTGCTGTAACAAAGGGGGGGATTAGCACAGATACGCAGTATTTT. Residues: CSAVTKGGISTDTQYF.